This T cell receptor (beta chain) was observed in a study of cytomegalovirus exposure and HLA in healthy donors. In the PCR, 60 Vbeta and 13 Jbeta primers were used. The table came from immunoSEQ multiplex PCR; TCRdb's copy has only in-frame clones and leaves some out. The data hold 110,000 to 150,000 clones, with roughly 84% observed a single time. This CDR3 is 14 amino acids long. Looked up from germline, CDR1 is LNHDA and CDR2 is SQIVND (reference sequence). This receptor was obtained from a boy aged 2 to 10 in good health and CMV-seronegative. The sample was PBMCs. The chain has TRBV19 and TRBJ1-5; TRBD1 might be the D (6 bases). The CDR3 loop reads CAVTGKYSNQPQHF. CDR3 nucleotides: TGTGCGGTTACAGGGAAATATAGCAATCAGCCCCAGCATTTT.